These 5 T cell receptor beta chains originate from one sample sequenced in a study of shared clonotypes between healthy human individuals. Only in-frame clones appear in the TCRdb table, and some are missing; sequencing was by immunoSEQ multiplex PCR. The sample contains approximately 740,000 clones, about 74% of which appear only once. The specimen was memory CD4+ T cells sorted from blood. Stated subset: CD45RA-negative fraction. These receptors all come from a woman in her thirties in good health.

This chain connects TRBV19 to TRBJ1-1, with D uncertain. CDR1 LNHDA and CDR2 SQIVND come from the germline V gene (reference sequence). CDR3 length: 13 residues. Trimming removed 7 bases at V and 0 bases at J, with 9 bases between. The CDR3 protein is CASTRAMNTEAFF. CDR3 coding DNA: TGTGCCAGTACCCGGGCCATGAACACTGAAGCTTTCTTT.

A note on this clone: A read error is the likely source, as a far larger clone sits one nucleotide away. The chain is built from TRBV28 and TRBJ2-4; D is possibly TRBD1 (6 bases). CDR3 size: 14 residues. Germline assignment: CDR1 MDHEN and CDR2 SYDVKM. V was trimmed by 2 bases and J by 1 base, leaving 6 bases between them. The CDR3 DNA follows: TGTGCCAGCAGTTTAGGGGGCGCCAAAAACATTCAGTACTTC. It encodes CASSLGGAKNIQYF.

Only a few counts were recorded for this clone. The chain is built from TRBV5-1 and TRBJ2-7; no clear D. In germline, CDR1 is SGHRS, CDR2 YFSETQ. Trimming took off 5 bases at V and 4 bases at J, with 10 bases between the two ends. The CDR3 sequence is 12 residues long. In nucleotides, the CDR3 is TGCGCCAGCAGTCAGGACCATTACGAGCAGTACTTC. Amino acid sequence: CASSQDHYEQYF. Looking up the rest from reference TRBV5-1 and TRBJ2-7 gives the full variable domain: KAGVTQTPRYLIKTRGQQVTLSCSPISGHRSVSWYQQTPGQGLQFLFEYFSETQRNKGNFPGRFSGRQFSNSRSEMNVSTLELGDSALYLCASSQDHYEQYFGPGTRLTVT.

V gene TRBV10-2 combines with J gene TRBJ1-2, with D perhaps matching TRBD1 (5 bases). This CDR3 is 14 amino acids long. Germline lookup yields CDR1 WSHSY and CDR2 SAAADI. V lost 8 bases to trimming and J lost 4 bases, with 17 bases between them. The DNA of the CDR3 is TGCGCCAGCGCCGGTTCCTCCGGGGCCTATGGCTACACCTTC. Protein sequence: CASAGSSGAYGYTF.

The V and J genes are TRBV7-9 and TRBJ2-7; D is possibly TRBD2 (5 bases). This CDR3 contains 16 residues. The V end lost 5 bases, the J end lost 1 base, and 18 bases lay between the germline ends. Looked up from germline, CDR1 is SEHNR and CDR2 is FQNEAQ (reference sequence). The CDR3 here is CASSATTRRGSYEQYF. The DNA for the CDR3 is TGTGCCAGCAGCGCTACCACTAGGAGAGGGTCCTACGAGCAGTACTTC.